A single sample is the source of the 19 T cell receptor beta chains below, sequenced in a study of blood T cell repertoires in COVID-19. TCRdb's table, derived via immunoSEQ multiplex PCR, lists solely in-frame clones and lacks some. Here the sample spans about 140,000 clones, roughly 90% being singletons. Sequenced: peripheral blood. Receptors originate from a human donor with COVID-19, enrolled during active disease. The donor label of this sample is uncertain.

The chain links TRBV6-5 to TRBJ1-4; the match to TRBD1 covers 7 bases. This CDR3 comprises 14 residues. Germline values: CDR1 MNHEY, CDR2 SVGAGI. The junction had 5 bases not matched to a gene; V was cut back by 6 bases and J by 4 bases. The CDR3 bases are TGTGCCAGCAGGATGGGGACAGTTAATGAAAAACTGTTTTTT. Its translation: CASRMGTVNEKLFF.

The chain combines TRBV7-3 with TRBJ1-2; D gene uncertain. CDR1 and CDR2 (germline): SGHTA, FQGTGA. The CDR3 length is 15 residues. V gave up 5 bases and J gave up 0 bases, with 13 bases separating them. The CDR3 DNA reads TGTGCCAGCAGCCCACTACCGGGATCTAACTATGGCTACACCTTC. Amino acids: CASSPLPGSNYGYTF.

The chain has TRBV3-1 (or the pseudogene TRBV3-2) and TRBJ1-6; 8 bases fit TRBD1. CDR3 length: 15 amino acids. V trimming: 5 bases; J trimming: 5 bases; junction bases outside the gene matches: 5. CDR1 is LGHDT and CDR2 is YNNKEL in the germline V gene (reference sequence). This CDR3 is CASSSPQGDNSPLHF. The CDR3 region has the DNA TGTGCCAGCAGCTCCCCACAGGGGGATAATTCACCCCTCCACTTT.

In DNA form, the CDR3 reads TGTGCCAGTAGTGAGGGACTCAATCAGCCCCAGCATTTT. Its protein is CASSEGLNQPQHF. The rearrangement joins TRBV19 to TRBJ1-5; D is perhaps TRBD1 (5 bases). The germline V gene has CDR1 LNHDA and CDR2 SQIVND (reference sequence). Trimming shortened V by 5 bases and J by 3 bases, and 8 bases separated the two germline ends. The CDR3 spans 13 residues.

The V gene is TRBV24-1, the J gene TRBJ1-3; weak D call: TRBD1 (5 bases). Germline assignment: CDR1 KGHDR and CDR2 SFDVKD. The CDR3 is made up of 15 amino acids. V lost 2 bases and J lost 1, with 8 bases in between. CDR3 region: CATSDSRTSGNTIYF. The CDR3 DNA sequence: TGTGCCACCAGTGATTCCCGGACATCTGGAAACACCATATATTTT.

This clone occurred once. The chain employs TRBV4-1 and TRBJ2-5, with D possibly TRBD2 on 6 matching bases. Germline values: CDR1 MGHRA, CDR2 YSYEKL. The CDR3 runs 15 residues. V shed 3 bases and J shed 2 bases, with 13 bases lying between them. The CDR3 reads CASSHPPGVQETQYF. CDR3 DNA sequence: TGCGCCAGCAGCCACCCCCCGGGGGTGCAAGAGACCCAGTACTTC.

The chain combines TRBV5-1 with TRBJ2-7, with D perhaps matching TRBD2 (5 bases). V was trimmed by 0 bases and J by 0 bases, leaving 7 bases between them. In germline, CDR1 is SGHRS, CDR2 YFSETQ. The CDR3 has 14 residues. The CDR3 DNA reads TGCGCCAGCAGCTTGGAAGAGGGCTCCTACGAGCAGTACTTC. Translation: CASSLEEGSYEQYF.

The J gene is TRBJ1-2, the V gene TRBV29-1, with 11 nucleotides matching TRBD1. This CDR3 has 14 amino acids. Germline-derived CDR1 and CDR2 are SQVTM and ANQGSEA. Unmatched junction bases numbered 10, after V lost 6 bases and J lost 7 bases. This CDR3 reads CSVGPDRGLLGYTF. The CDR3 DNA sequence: TGCAGCGTGGGGCCGGACAGGGGGCTCCTTGGCTACACCTTC.

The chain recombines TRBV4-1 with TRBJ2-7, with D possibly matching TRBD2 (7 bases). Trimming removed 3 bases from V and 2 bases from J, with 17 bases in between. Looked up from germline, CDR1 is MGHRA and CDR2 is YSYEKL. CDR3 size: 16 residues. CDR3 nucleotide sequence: TGCGCCAGCAGCCAGAGGGGGGGGACCGAAACCTACGAGCAGTACTTC. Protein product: CASSQRGGTETYEQYF.

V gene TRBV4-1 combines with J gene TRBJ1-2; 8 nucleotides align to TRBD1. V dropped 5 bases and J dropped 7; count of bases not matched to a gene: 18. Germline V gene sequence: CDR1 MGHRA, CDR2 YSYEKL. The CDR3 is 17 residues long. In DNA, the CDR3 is TGCGCCAGCAGCAGAGCTGGACTGCGGGACAGGTCGAGTGGCTACACCTTC. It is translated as CASSRAGLRDRSSGYTF.

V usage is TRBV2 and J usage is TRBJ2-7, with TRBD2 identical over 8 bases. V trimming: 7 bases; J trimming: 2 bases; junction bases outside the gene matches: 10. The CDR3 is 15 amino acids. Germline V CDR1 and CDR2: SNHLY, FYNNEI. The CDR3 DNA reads TGTGCCAGCACCCCAGCGGGGGCAACAGCCTACGAGCAGTACTTC. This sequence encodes CASTPAGATAYEQYF.

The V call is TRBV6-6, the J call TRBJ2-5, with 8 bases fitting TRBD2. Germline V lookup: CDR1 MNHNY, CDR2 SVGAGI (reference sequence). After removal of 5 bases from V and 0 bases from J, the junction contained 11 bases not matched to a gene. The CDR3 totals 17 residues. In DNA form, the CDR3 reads TGTGCCAGCAGTCCGACTGGGACTAGGAGATACCAAGAGACCCAGTACTTC. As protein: CASSPTGTRRYQETQYF.

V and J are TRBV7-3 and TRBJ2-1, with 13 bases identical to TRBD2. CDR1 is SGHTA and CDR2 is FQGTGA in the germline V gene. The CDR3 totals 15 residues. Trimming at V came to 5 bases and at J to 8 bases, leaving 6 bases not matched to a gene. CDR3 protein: CASSLTSGGADEQFF. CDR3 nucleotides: TGTGCCAGCAGCCTTACTAGCGGGGGGGCGGATGAGCAGTTCTTC. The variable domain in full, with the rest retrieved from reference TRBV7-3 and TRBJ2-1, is GAGVSQTPSNKVTEKGKYVELRCDPISGHTALYWYRQSLGQGPEFLIYFQGTGAADDSGLPNDRFFAVRPEGSVSTLKIQRTERGDSAVYLCASSLTSGGADEQFFGPGTRLTVL.

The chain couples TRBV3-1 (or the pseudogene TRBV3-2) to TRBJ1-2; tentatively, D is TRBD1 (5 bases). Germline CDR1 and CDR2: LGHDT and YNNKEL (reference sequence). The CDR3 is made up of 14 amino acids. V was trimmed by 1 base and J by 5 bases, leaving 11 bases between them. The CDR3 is CASSQGQQGYGYTF. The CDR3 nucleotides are TGTGCCAGCAGCCAAGGCCAGCAGGGTTATGGCTACACCTTC.

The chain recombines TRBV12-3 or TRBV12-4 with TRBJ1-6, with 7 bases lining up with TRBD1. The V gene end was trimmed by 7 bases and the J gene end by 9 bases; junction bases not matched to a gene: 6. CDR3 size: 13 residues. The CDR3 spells CASMNRGGSPLHF. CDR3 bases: TGTGCCAGCATGAACAGGGGAGGTTCACCCCTCCACTTT.

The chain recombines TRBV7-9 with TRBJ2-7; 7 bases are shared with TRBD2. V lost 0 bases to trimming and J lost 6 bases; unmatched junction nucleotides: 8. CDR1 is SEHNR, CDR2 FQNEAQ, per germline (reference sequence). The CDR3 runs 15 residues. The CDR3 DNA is TGTGCCAGCAGCTTAGCGGGACTACGGGTCGGCGAGCAGTACTTC. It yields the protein CASSLAGLRVGEQYF.

Here the CDR3 reads CASSPGQGKYEQYF. CDR3 DNA sequence: TGTGCCAGCAGTCCGGGACAGGGGAAATACGAGCAGTACTTC. The V and J genes are TRBV6-5 and TRBJ2-7, with 10 positions matching TRBD1. The CDR3 covers 14 residues. Per germline, CDR1 MNHEY and CDR2 SVGAGI. Germline trimming cut 5 bases from V and 4 bases from J; bases unmatched to any gene: 5.

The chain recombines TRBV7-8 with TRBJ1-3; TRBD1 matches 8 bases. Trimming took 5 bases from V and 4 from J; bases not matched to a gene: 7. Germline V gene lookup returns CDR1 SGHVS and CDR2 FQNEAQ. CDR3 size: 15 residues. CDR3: CASSPTGVFGNTIYF. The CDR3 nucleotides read TGTGCCAGCAGCCCGACAGGGGTTTTCGGAAACACCATATATTTT. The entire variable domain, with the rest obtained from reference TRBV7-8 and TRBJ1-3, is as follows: GAGVSQSPRYKVAKRGQDVALRCDPISGHVSLFWYQQALGQGPEFLTYFQNEAQLDKSGLPSDRFFAERPEGSVSTLKIQRTQQEDSAVYLCASSPTGVFGNTIYFGEGSWLTVV.

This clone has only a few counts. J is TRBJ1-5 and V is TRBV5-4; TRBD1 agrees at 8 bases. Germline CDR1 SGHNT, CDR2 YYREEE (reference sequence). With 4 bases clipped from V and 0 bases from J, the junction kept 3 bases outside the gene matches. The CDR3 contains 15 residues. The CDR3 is CASSQGQASNQPQHF. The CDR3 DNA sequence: TGTGCCAGCAGCCAGGGACAGGCTAGCAATCAGCCCCAGCATTTT.